This T cell receptor beta chain was profiled in a study of shared clonotypes between healthy human individuals (dated by TCRdb to the early 2020s). About the investigation overall: The cohort included three men and a couple of women between 18 and 49 years of age. Per donor, three plates each were used for CD4 naive and CD4 memory, two for CD8 naive, and one for CD8 memory. To estimate repertoire size and how much clonotypes are shared between individuals, the study performed deep sequencing of blood TCR repertoires from a few healthy adults. To increase sequencing depth and limit assay-specific biases, different laboratories used diverse techniques to prepare libraries and sequence TCR repertoires. Leukapheresis yielded between about 0.94 and 9 billion PBMCs per donor. Here is what the overall study found, with its caveats: Clonotypes shared by all four sorted-subset donors showed higher generation probabilities than non-shared clonotypes. Naive subsets generally had larger estimated clonotype richness than memory subsets. Across a handful of donors, about 5% of naive CD4, roughly 3.5% of naive CD8, approximately 2.5% of memory CD4, and approximately 0.4% of memory CD8 clonotypes were shared. Rarefaction of sorted-subset datasets indicated incomplete sequencing despite the large sequencing depth. Because the study included only a small number of donors, the genetic and exposure-history diversity represented was limited. Pairwise subsampling led to the expectation that sequencing depth would affect the degree of clonotype sharing among donors. Sampling was restricted to blood, and TCR repertoires in tissue are likely to differ from TCR repertoires in blood.

In this sample, this clone turned up many times. The antigen it recognizes is unknown. Per-nucleotide qualities are absent, and no much larger clonotype sits a single base away. The germline V end is reduced by 0 bases and the J end by 8 bases; junction bases left unmatched: 15. From its cysteine to its phenylalanine, the CDR3 spans 18 amino acids. The sequence is cut down to CDR3 DNA, 54 bases in frame from base 1. The germline V gene supplies CDR1 LGHNA and CDR2 YSLEER. TCR CDR3 regions were amplified from genomic DNA by multiplex PCR using the deep immunoSEQ assay. Genomic DNA extracted from each cell subset was distributed evenly over all wells of several immunoSEQ 96-well plates, and each plate served as one replicate. For sorted subsets, each replicate PCR was loaded with about 200 ng genomic DNA, equivalent to 25,000 to 35,000 T cell genomes. Purified libraries were quantified with a Qubit 3.0 fluorometer, sized on a Bioanalyzer 2100, and re-quantified with the KAPA Library Quantification kit. Every immunoSEQ 96-well plate was sequenced on a dedicated single-read 150-cycle Illumina NextSeq 550 flow cell. In the paper's pipeline: Because only junctional sequences without quality scores were contained in the immunoSEQ output, filtering matching that applied to full-length reads could not be performed. To assign V/J genes and CDR3, sequences were annotated against IMGT germline references using PyIR, a Python wrapper for IgBLAST v1.9. Reads were removed for weak V/J assignments (E-value above 1e-6), missing CDR3, stop codons, out-of-frame junctions, or ambiguous translated residues. V3J clonotypes were defined as sequences sharing the same inferred V gene, J gene, and CDR3 amino acid sequence. Percentage overlap between repertoires was calculated by dividing the number of shared unique clonotypes by the size of the smaller repertoire. RTK rarefaction, the Chao1 estimator, and Recon v2.1 estimates of unobserved clonotypes were used to assess repertoire richness. OLGA was used to compute generation probabilities for all TCRbeta clonotypes that the gDNA method yielded from a handful of donors. TCRdb limited this immuneACCESS table to in-frame rearrangements with V and J called. A share of clones is missing; checked studies link under half to unresolved V genes, and the rest is unexplained. V, J and clone size were drawn from that table, and D and trimming were deduced from the DNA. This sample comprises about 1.1 million clones, approximately 78% of them detected only once. More than 0.5% of the sample lies in the top ten.

Donors were healthy HIV-negative adults with no recently reported acute infections or vaccinations. Every donor was a Caucasian adult living in Nashville, Tennessee, USA. CD4+ T cells were enriched by magnetic negative selection, after which naive cells were positively selected on CD45RA and the negative fraction was taken as the memory subset. Blood was obtained by leukapheresis, after which PBMCs were separated by Ficoll-Histopaque density gradient centrifugation and cryopreserved in liquid nitrogen vapor phase. Analytical flow cytometry was used to check the purity and quantity of every magnetically sorted T cell population. Genomic DNA was isolated from each sorted fraction and quantified by UV absorbance on a Nanodrop 2000c.

The sequence was obtained from a young man in good health. Some clones in this sample may be carry-over from other donors' samples. The specimen was memory CD4+ T cells from PBMCs. Sample cell subset or site, as interpreted from the label and publication: CD45RA-negative fraction. This chain joins TRBV4-3 to TRBJ2-1, with 8 middle bases fitting TRBD2. The nucleotide sequence reads as follows: TGCGCCAGCAGCCAAGATTTGAGTGGGGCGGGAGGTCGCTATGAGCAGTTCTTC. This gives the protein CASSQDLSGAGGRYEQFF.